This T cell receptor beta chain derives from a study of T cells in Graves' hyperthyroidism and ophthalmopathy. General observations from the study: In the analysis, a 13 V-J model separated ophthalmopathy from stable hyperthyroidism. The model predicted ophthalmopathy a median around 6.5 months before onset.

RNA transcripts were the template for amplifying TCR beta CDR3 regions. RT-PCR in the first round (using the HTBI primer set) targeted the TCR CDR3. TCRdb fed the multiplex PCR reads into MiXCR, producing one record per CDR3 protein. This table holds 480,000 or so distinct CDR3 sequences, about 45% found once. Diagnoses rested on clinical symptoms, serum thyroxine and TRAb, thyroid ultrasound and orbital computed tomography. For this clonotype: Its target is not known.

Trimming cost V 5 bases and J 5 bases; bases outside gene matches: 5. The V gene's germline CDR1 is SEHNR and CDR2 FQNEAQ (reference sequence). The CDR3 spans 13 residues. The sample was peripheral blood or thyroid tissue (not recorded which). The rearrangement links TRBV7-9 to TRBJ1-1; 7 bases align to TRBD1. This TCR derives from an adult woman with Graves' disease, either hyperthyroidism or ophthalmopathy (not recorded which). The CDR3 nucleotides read TGTGCCAGCAGCATCCGACAGGGAACTGAAGCTTTCTTT. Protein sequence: CASSIRQGTEAFF.